The 6 T cell receptor beta chains reported below all come from one sample, sequenced in a study of CD39 and CD103 CD8 tumor-infiltrating T cells. TCRdb keeps only in-frame clones here, not all; method: immunoSEQ multiplex PCR. The sample consists of about 2,400 clones, under 80% of them appearing once. Sequencing used CD39- CD103- CD8+ T cells sorted from the tumor. As for subset: CD103-CD39- double-negative CD45RA- CD8 T cells. The source is a human donor with head and neck squamous cell carcinoma.

This chain links TRBV28 with TRBJ2-6; 9 bases are a match to TRBD1. V was pared by 5 bases and J by 0 bases, with 11 bases of the junction left unmatched. CDR1 and CDR2 (germline): MDHEN, SYDVKM. This CDR3 contains 19 residues. The CDR3 protein is CASSQKGQGFLSGANVLTF. CDR3 nucleotides: TGTGCCAGCAGTCAAAAAGGACAGGGGTTCCTCTCTGGGGCCAACGTCCTGACTTTC.

This chain connects TRBV29-1 to TRBJ2-3; 8 nucleotides line up with TRBD2. There are 14 residues in the CDR3. V shed 5 bases, J shed 7 bases, and the junction held 11 bases outside the gene matches. Germline V lookup: CDR1 SQVTM, CDR2 ANQGSEA. CDR3 DNA sequence: TGCAGCGTTAACGGACTAGCCGTCGCAAATACGCAGTATTTT. Amino acid sequence: CSVNGLAVANTQYF.

This clone qualifies as large. The chain combines TRBV4-2 with TRBJ1-2, with 11 bases identical to TRBD1. Unmatched junction bases numbered 5, after V lost 0 bases and J lost 5 bases. The CDR3 loop spans 16 amino acids. Germline lookup yields CDR1 LGHNA and CDR2 YNFKEQ. CDR3 sequence: CASSQEGTGGIYGYTF. CDR3 nucleotide sequence: TGTGCCAGCAGCCAAGAGGGGACAGGGGGGATTTATGGCTACACCTTC.

The sample holds a few counts of this clone. This chain connects TRBV29-1 to TRBJ1-1; 12 bases line up with TRBD1. Germline V CDR1 and CDR2: SQVTM, ANQGSEA. J lost 11 bases, V lost 4 bases, and 8 bases had no gene match. The CDR3 loop spans 13 amino acids. The CDR3 here is CSVGGGQGAHAFF. In DNA, the CDR3 is TGCAGCGTTGGGGGGGGACAGGGGGCTCATGCTTTCTTT.

This clone has just one count. CDR3 in DNA: TGTGCCAGCCAAATATCTGGGGCCAACGTCCTGACTTTC. Its translation: CASQISGANVLTF. The rearrangement uses TRBV27 and TRBJ2-6; no definite D call. The CDR3 is 13 amino acids. The V and J ends lost 8 bases and 1 base respectively, with 6 bases between them. Germline loops: CDR1 MNHEY, CDR2 SMNVEV (reference sequence).

This chain joins TRBV2 and TRBJ1-5; weak D call: TRBD1 (5 bases). Trimming took off 8 bases at V and 9 bases at J, with 23 bases between the two ends. This CDR3 is 15 amino acids long. CDR1 is SNHLY and CDR2 is FYNNEI in the germline V gene. Here the CDR3 reads CASDGGQGNAGPQHF. The CDR3 nucleotides are TGTGCCAGCGACGGAGGGCAGGGTAACGCTGGGCCCCAGCATTTT.